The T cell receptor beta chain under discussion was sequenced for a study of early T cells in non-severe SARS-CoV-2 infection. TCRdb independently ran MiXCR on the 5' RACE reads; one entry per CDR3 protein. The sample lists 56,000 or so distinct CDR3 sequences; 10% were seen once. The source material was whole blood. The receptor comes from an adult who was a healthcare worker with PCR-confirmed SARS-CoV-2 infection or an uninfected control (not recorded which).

The CDR3, as DNA: TGTGCCACCAGTGGTTTTCCAGGGGGGAAAAACATTCAGTACTTC. As protein: CATSGFPGGKNIQYF. The chain carries TRBV24-1 and TRBJ2-4; TRBD1 is a possible D gene (7 bases). Looked up from germline, CDR1 is KGHDR and CDR2 is SFDVKD. Trimming took 5 bases from V and 4 from J, leaving 14 bases between them. CDR3 length equals 15 residues.